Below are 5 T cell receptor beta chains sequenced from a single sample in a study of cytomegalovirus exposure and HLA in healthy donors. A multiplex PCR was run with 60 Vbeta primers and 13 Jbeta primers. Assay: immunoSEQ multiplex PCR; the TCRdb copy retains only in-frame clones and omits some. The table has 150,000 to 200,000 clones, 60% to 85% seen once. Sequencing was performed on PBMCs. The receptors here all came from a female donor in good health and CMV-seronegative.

CDR3 protein: CASSLRLQGEQFF. The CDR3 coding sequence is TGTGCCAGCAGTTTAAGACTTCAGGGTGAGCAGTTCTTC. The genes are TRBV28 and TRBJ2-1, with TRBD1 as a possible D gene (5 bases). The V gene's germline CDR1 is MDHEN and CDR2 SYDVKM. The CDR3 is 13 amino acids. V was cut by 2 bases and J by 9 bases, with 11 bases left in between.

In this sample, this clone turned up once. CDR3 nucleotide sequence: TGTGCCAGTAGTATGCCTACCGGGACAGATAATTCACCCCTCCACTTT. This gives the protein CASSMPTGTDNSPLHF. The chain recombines TRBV19 with TRBJ1-6; 7 bases fit TRBD1. The CDR3 length is 16 residues. Germline trimming cut 3 bases from V and 5 bases from J; bases unmatched to any gene: 7. The germline CDR1 and CDR2 sequences are LNHDA and SQIVND (reference sequence). Based on the CDR3 plus reference TRBV19 and TRBJ1-6, the full variable domain is DGGITQSPKYLFRKEGQNVTLSCEQNLNHDAMYWYRQDPGQGLRLIYYSQIVNDFQKGDIAEGYSVSREKKESFPLTVTSAQKNPTAFYLCASSMPTGTDNSPLHFGNGTRLTVT.

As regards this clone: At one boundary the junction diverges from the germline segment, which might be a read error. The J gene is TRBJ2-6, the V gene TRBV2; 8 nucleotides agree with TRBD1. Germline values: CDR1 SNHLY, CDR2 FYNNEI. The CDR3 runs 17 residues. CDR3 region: CASRTGVIGTGANGLTF. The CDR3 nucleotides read TGTGCCAGCAGGACAGGGGTAATAGGTACTGGGGCCAACGGCCTGACTTTC.

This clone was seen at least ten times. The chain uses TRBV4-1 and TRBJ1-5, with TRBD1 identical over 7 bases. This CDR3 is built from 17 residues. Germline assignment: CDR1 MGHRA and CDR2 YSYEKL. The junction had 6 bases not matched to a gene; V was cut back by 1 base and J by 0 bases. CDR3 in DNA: TGCGCCAGCAGCCAAGGCGGGACAGCCTTTAGCAATCAGCCCCAGCATTTT. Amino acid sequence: CASSQGGTAFSNQPQHF.

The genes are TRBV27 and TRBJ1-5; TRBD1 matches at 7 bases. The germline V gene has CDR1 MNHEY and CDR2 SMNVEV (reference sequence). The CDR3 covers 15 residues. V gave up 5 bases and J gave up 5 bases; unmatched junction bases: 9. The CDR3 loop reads CASSRPQGTYQPQHF. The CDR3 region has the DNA TGTGCCAGCAGTCGACCACAGGGGACCTATCAGCCCCAGCATTTT.